A selection of T cell receptor beta chains follows, all from one sample in a study of cytomegalovirus exposure and HLA in healthy donors. Some clones are missing from TCRdb's copy, which holds only in-frame ones; the method was immunoSEQ multiplex PCR. The data hold some 100,000 clones, with approximately 73% observed a single time. Sequences were obtained from PBMCs. These receptors were obtained from a woman in her forties or fifties in good health and CMV-seropositive. Both conserved end residues are part of each CDR3. Fields, in order: D gene, J gene, V gene, clone size, CDR3 DNA, CDR3 protein. D genes are given only for firm matches. Clone size is shown for a subset of rows, as once, few, many or a class of expanded clone.

d_call: TRBD1; j_call: TRBJ1-2; v_call: TRBV2; clone_size: few; cdr3_nt: TGTGCCAGCAGTGACCTTCCCGGGACAGTGGCCTATGGCTACACCTTC; cdr3_aa: CASSDLPGTVAYGYTF
d_call: .; j_call: TRBJ1-1; v_call: TRBV5-1; clone_size: .; cdr3_nt: TGCGCCAGCAGCTTGGGGGGAGACACTGAAGCTTTCTTT; cdr3_aa: CASSLGGDTEAFF
d_call: .; j_call: TRBJ2-7; v_call: TRBV25-1; clone_size: .; cdr3_nt: TGTGCCAGCAGGGCTGGGCAGGGGTACGAGCAGTACTTC; cdr3_aa: CASRAGQGYEQYF
d_call: .; j_call: TRBJ1-1; v_call: TRBV4-1; clone_size: .; cdr3_nt: TGCGCCAGCAGCCAAGACAGGGCCATGAACACTGAAGCTTTCTTT; cdr3_aa: CASSQDRAMNTEAFF
d_call: TRBD1; j_call: TRBJ2-7; v_call: TRBV7-8; clone_size: few; cdr3_nt: TGTGCCAGCAGCTTAGCGGGGGACAGGGGCTACGAGCAGTACTTC; cdr3_aa: CASSLAGDRGYEQYF
d_call: TRBD1; j_call: TRBJ2-1; v_call: TRBV5-1; clone_size: .; cdr3_nt: TGCGCCAGCAGCGAAAGGACAGGGTACAATGAGCAGTTCTTC; cdr3_aa: CASSERTGYNEQFF
d_call: .; j_call: TRBJ2-1; v_call: TRBV10-1; clone_size: .; cdr3_nt: TGCGCCAGCAGTGACGAGCGGCGTCGGGATGAGCAGTTCTTC; cdr3_aa: CASSDERRRDEQFF
d_call: TRBD2; j_call: TRBJ2-7; v_call: TRBV19; clone_size: few; cdr3_nt: TGTGCCAGTAGTATAGGGCTAGCGGGGACCTACGAGCAGTACTTC; cdr3_aa: CASSIGLAGTYEQYF
d_call: .; j_call: TRBJ2-1; v_call: TRBV6-1; clone_size: once; cdr3_nt: TGTGCCAGCAGTGAAGGGGCGCGGGGTCAATTACACAATGAGCAGTTCTTC; cdr3_aa: CASSEGARGQLHNEQFF
d_call: TRBD2; j_call: TRBJ2-2; v_call: TRBV4-1; clone_size: .; cdr3_nt: TGCGCCAGCAGCAGACCGCCTAGCGGCCTACCGAACACCGGGGAGCTGTTTTTT; cdr3_aa: CASSRPPSGLPNTGELFF
d_call: .; j_call: TRBJ1-2; v_call: TRBV19; clone_size: few; cdr3_nt: TGTGCCAGTAGCCTTGACAGGCGGTGGGGCTACACCTTC; cdr3_aa: CASSLDRRWGYTF
d_call: .; j_call: TRBJ2-3; v_call: TRBV19; clone_size: few; cdr3_nt: TGTGCCAGTATCGGGGATACGCAGTATTTT; cdr3_aa: CASIGDTQYF
d_call: .; j_call: TRBJ1-2; v_call: TRBV6-5; clone_size: .; cdr3_nt: TGTGCCAGCAGGAGATGGGAGGGGGAATATGGCTACACCTTC; cdr3_aa: CASRRWEGEYGYTF
d_call: .; j_call: TRBJ1-5; v_call: TRBV7-6; clone_size: once; cdr3_nt: TGTGCCAGCAGCTTAGGCCTAGGACTGGATCAGCCCCAGCATTTT; cdr3_aa: CASSLGLGLDQPQHF
d_call: .; j_call: TRBJ2-3; v_call: TRBV27; clone_size: few; cdr3_nt: TGTGCCAGCAGTCTCACAGATACGCAGTATTTT; cdr3_aa: CASSLTDTQYF
d_call: TRBD1; j_call: TRBJ2-2; v_call: TRBV5-6; clone_size: .; cdr3_nt: TGTGCCAGCAGCTTGGGAGGGGGCAACACCGGGGAGCTGTTTTTT; cdr3_aa: CASSLGGGNTGELFF
d_call: .; j_call: TRBJ1-5; v_call: TRBV19; clone_size: .; cdr3_nt: TGTGCCAGTAGCCTTAGCAATCAGCCCCAGCATTTT; cdr3_aa: CASSLSNQPQHF
d_call: .; j_call: TRBJ1-4; v_call: TRBV5-1; clone_size: few; cdr3_nt: TGCGCCAGCAGCTTCATACAGTTCGGTGAAAAACTGTTTTTT; cdr3_aa: CASSFIQFGEKLFF
d_call: TRBD2; j_call: TRBJ2-3; v_call: TRBV5-1; clone_size: few; cdr3_nt: TGCGCCAGCAGCTTGGTTGGGACTAGCGGTCCCCGTGGCCCAGATACGCAGTATTTT; cdr3_aa: CASSLVGTSGPRGPDTQYF
d_call: .; j_call: TRBJ1-4; v_call: TRBV6-6; clone_size: .; cdr3_nt: TGTGCCAGCAGCTCTGGGCCATCTAATGAAAAACTGTTTTTT; cdr3_aa: CASSSGPSNEKLFF
d_call: TRBD2; j_call: TRBJ2-7; v_call: TRBV4-2; clone_size: .; cdr3_nt: TGTGCCAGCAGCCCACAACTAGCGGGACCGGCCGAGCAGTACTTC; cdr3_aa: CASSPQLAGPAEQYF
d_call: .; j_call: TRBJ1-2; v_call: TRBV5-4; clone_size: .; cdr3_nt: TGTGCCAGCAGCTTGGAACGACAGGACTATGGCTACACCTTC; cdr3_aa: CASSLERQDYGYTF
d_call: TRBD2; j_call: TRBJ2-5; v_call: TRBV9; clone_size: once; cdr3_nt: TGTGCCAGCAGCGTAGAGGGGATAGCGGGGGGGCTCGGGCAAGAGACCCAGTACTTC; cdr3_aa: CASSVEGIAGGLGQETQYF
d_call: TRBD2; j_call: TRBJ2-4; v_call: TRBV7-9; clone_size: .; cdr3_nt: TGTGCCAGCAGCGGGGGGGAGCGGGGAAACATTCAGTACTTC; cdr3_aa: CASSGGERGNIQYF
d_call: .; j_call: TRBJ1-1; v_call: TRBV29-1; clone_size: .; cdr3_nt: TGCAGCGTTGAAGGGGAGGGGTTGGACACTGAAGCTTTCTTT; cdr3_aa: CSVEGEGLDTEAFF
d_call: .; j_call: TRBJ1-1; v_call: TRBV5-6; clone_size: .; cdr3_nt: TGTGCCAGCAGCTTGCGGCCGGGTGGAGGCACTGAAGCTTTCTTT; cdr3_aa: CASSLRPGGGTEAFF
d_call: .; j_call: TRBJ1-2; v_call: TRBV5-4; clone_size: .; cdr3_nt: TGTGCCAGCAGCTTGGGAGACAGAGGTGGCTACACCTTC; cdr3_aa: CASSLGDRGGYTF
d_call: .; j_call: TRBJ1-1; v_call: TRBV5-6; clone_size: .; cdr3_nt: TGTGCCAGCAGCTCCAGGCGGGGGAACACTGAAGCTTTCTTT; cdr3_aa: CASSSRRGNTEAFF
d_call: .; j_call: TRBJ2-1; v_call: TRBV10-2; clone_size: .; cdr3_nt: TGCGCCAGCGTCGGGGGTAATGAGCAGTTCTTC; cdr3_aa: CASVGGNEQFF
d_call: TRBD1; j_call: TRBJ2-1; v_call: TRBV10-1; clone_size: .; cdr3_nt: TGCGCCAGCTCGGACAGGGGGGTTTACAATGAGCAGTTCTTC; cdr3_aa: CASSDRGVYNEQFF
d_call: TRBD2; j_call: TRBJ2-7; v_call: TRBV4-1; clone_size: .; cdr3_nt: TGCGCCAGCAGCCCAATATTAGCGGGGGTACATTACGAGCAGTACTTC; cdr3_aa: CASSPILAGVHYEQYF
d_call: .; j_call: TRBJ2-6; v_call: TRBV6-1; clone_size: .; cdr3_nt: TGTGCCAGCAGTGAAGCCGGCCAGGGGTTAGGGGCCAACGTCCTGACTTTC; cdr3_aa: CASSEAGQGLGANVLTF
d_call: .; j_call: TRBJ2-7; v_call: TRBV7-3; clone_size: few; cdr3_nt: TGTGCCAGCAGCTTGGGACTGAGCTCCGAGCAGTACTTC; cdr3_aa: CASSLGLSSEQYF
d_call: .; j_call: TRBJ1-1; v_call: TRBV5-6; clone_size: .; cdr3_nt: TGTGCCAGCAGCTCCCGAAAGGGAGTAAACACTGAAGCTTTCTTT; cdr3_aa: CASSSRKGVNTEAFF
d_call: TRBD2; j_call: TRBJ2-6; v_call: TRBV5-4; clone_size: .; cdr3_nt: TGTGCCAGCAGGGGGCGGGAGATTGGGGCCAACGTCCTGACTTTC; cdr3_aa: CASRGREIGANVLTF
d_call: .; j_call: TRBJ2-6; v_call: TRBV30; clone_size: .; cdr3_nt: TGTGCCTGGGGGGGCGGAACTGGGGCCAACGTCCTGACTTTC; cdr3_aa: CAWGGGTGANVLTF
d_call: .; j_call: TRBJ2-3; v_call: TRBV9; clone_size: once; cdr3_nt: TGTGCCAGCATTAGGAGGGAGATCTCAGATACGCAGTATTTT; cdr3_aa: CASIRREISDTQYF
d_call: .; j_call: TRBJ2-1; v_call: TRBV19; clone_size: .; cdr3_nt: TGTGCCAGTAGTACCTTGAGTTCCGTAACCTACAATGAGCAGTTCTTC; cdr3_aa: CASSTLSSVTYNEQFF
d_call: .; j_call: TRBJ1-1; v_call: TRBV11-2; clone_size: .; cdr3_nt: TGTGCCAGCAGCTTAGCCAACAGCTATGAAGCTTTCTTT; cdr3_aa: CASSLANSYEAFF
d_call: TRBD1; j_call: TRBJ1-6; v_call: TRBV29-1; clone_size: .; cdr3_nt: TGCAGCGTACATACAGGGGGTAATTCACCCCTCCACTTT; cdr3_aa: CSVHTGGNSPLHF
d_call: .; j_call: TRBJ2-7; v_call: TRBV20-1; clone_size: few; cdr3_nt: TGCAGTGCAAGGGGGGGATACGAGCAGTACTTC; cdr3_aa: CSARGGYEQYF
d_call: .; j_call: TRBJ2-2; v_call: TRBV9; clone_size: .; cdr3_nt: TGTGCCAGCAGCGGCAGCGGAAACACCGGGGAGCTGTTTTTT; cdr3_aa: CASSGSGNTGELFF
d_call: .; j_call: TRBJ2-7; v_call: TRBV11-2; clone_size: .; cdr3_nt: TGTGCCAGCAGCTTAACCGACGACAGTGCCTACGAGCAGTACTTC; cdr3_aa: CASSLTDDSAYEQYF
d_call: .; j_call: TRBJ2-7; v_call: TRBV5-5; clone_size: .; cdr3_nt: TGTGCCAGCAGCCCCGTCATGGGCTACGAGCAGTACTTC; cdr3_aa: CASSPVMGYEQYF
d_call: .; j_call: TRBJ2-3; v_call: TRBV25-1; clone_size: .; cdr3_nt: TGTGCCAGCAGAGGGAGGAGAAACACAGATACGCAGTATTTT; cdr3_aa: CASRGRRNTDTQYF
d_call: .; j_call: TRBJ1-1; v_call: TRBV6-6; clone_size: .; cdr3_nt: TGTGCCAGCACTTACTCCGAGACATTAACTGAAGCTTTCTTT; cdr3_aa: CASTYSETLTEAFF
d_call: TRBD1; j_call: TRBJ1-2; v_call: TRBV11-1; clone_size: .; cdr3_nt: TGTGCCAGCAGCTTACGAACAGGGGGTAACGATGGCTACACCTTC; cdr3_aa: CASSLRTGGNDGYTF
d_call: .; j_call: TRBJ2-1; v_call: TRBV27; clone_size: .; cdr3_nt: TGTGCCAGCAGTTTGGTCAGACTCTCCTACAATGAGCAGTTCTTC; cdr3_aa: CASSLVRLSYNEQFF
d_call: TRBD2; j_call: TRBJ2-7; v_call: TRBV7-9; clone_size: few; cdr3_nt: TGTGCCACCTCTCCCGGGACTAGCGGCCTCAGCTCCTACGAGCAGTACTTC; cdr3_aa: CATSPGTSGLSSYEQYF
d_call: TRBD1; j_call: TRBJ1-2; v_call: TRBV5-6; clone_size: .; cdr3_nt: TGTGCCAGCAGACAACAGGGGAACTATGGCTACACCTTC; cdr3_aa: CASRQQGNYGYTF
d_call: .; j_call: TRBJ1-1; v_call: TRBV11-2; clone_size: .; cdr3_nt: TGTGCCAGCAGCTTAGAAGGGGACTCTGAAGCTTTCTTT; cdr3_aa: CASSLEGDSEAFF
d_call: .; j_call: TRBJ2-7; v_call: TRBV6-5; clone_size: once; cdr3_nt: TGTGCCAGCAGCCTAGGACAGCCACCCTTCTACGAGCAATACTTC; cdr3_aa: CASSLGQPPFYEQYF
d_call: TRBD1; j_call: TRBJ1-6; v_call: TRBV30; clone_size: .; cdr3_nt: TGTGCCTGGAGTCTACAGGGGAATTCACCCCTCCACTTT; cdr3_aa: CAWSLQGNSPLHF